Here is one T cell receptor (beta chain) with its context. The length of the CDR3 is 16 residues. Trimming left V 3 bases short and J 2 bases short, with 14 bases between. Germline loops: CDR1 MDHEN, CDR2 SYDVKM. The sample originates from a study of blood T cell repertoires in COVID-19. The assay was immunoSEQ multiplex PCR, and TCRdb's table has in-frame clones only and misses some. The sample has nearly 90,000 clones; 72% are singletons. The rearrangement uses TRBV28 and TRBJ1-5, with a tentative D call TRBD1 (5 bases). The specimen was peripheral blood. The clonotype comes from an elderly woman with acute or convalescent COVID-19. The CDR3 loop reads CASSFTPAGGNQPQHF. CDR3 in DNA: TGTGCCAGCAGTTTTACTCCAGCGGGGGGCAATCAGCCCCAGCATTTT.